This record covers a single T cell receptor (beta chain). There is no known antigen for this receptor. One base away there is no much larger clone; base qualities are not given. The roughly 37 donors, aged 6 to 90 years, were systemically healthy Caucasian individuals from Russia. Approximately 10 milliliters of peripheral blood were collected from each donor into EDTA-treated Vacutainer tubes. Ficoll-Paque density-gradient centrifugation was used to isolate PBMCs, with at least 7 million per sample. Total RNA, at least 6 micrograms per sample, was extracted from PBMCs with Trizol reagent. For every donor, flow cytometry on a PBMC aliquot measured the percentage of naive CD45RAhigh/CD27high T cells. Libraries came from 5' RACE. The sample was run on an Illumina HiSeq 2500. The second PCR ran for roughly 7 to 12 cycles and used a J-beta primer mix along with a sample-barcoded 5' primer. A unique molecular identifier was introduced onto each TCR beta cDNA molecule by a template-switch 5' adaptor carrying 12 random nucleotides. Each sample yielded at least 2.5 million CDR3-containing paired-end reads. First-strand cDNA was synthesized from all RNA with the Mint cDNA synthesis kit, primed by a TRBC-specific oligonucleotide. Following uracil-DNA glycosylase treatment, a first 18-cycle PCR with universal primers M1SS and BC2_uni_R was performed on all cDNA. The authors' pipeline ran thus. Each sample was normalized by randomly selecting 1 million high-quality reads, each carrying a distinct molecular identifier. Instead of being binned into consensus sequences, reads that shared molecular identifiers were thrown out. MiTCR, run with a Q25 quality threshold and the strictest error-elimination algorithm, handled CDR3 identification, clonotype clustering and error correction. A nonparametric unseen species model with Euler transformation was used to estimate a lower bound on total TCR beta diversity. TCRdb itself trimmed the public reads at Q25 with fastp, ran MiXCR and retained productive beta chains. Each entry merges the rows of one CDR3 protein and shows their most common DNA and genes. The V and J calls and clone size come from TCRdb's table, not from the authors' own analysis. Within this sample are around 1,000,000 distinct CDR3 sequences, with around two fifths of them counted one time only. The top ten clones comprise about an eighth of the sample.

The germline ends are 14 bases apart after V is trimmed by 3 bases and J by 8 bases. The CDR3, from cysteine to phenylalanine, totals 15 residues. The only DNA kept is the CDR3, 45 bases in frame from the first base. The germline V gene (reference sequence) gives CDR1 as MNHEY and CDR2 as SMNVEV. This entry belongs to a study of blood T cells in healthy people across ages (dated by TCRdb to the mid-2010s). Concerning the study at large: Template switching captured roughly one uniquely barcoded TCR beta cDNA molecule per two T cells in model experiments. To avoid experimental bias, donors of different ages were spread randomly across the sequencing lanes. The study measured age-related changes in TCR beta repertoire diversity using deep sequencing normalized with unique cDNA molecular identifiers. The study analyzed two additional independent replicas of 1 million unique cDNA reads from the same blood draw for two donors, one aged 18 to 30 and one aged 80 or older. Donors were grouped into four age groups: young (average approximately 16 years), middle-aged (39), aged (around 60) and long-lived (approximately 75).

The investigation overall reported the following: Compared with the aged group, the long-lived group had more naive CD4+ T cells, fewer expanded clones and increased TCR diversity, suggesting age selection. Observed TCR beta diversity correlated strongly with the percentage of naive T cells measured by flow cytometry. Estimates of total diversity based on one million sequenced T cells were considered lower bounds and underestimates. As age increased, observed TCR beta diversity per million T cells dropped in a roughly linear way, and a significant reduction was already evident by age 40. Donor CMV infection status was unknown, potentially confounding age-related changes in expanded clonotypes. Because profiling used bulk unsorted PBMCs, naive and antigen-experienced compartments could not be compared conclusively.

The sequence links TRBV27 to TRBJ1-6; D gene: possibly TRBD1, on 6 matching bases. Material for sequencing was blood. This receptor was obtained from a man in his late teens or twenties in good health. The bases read TGTGCCAGCAGTTTCATGGCACAGGGCGATTCACCCCTCCACTTT. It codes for CASSFMAQGDSPLHF.